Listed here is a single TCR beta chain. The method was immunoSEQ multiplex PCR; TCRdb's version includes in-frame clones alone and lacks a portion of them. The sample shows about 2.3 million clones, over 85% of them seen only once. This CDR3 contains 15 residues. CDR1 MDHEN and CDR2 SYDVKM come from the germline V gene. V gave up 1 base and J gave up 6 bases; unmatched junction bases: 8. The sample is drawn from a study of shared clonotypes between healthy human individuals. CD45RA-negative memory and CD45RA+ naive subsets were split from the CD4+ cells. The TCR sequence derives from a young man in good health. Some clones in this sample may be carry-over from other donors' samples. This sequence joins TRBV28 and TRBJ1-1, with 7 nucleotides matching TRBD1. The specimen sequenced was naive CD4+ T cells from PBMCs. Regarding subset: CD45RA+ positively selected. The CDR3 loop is CASSLLGGAGSEAFF. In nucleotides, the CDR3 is TGTGCCAGCAGTTTATTAGGGGGCGCTGGCTCTGAAGCTTTCTTT.